This is a list of T cell receptor beta chains from one sample in a study of T cell changes during pregnancy in multiple sclerosis. Repertoires were generated with immunoSEQ multiplex PCR, while TCRdb's copy carries only in-frame clones and drops some. The sample has around 100,000 clones, roughly 90% seen once. The sample here was peripheral blood, taken after pregnancy. These receptors all come from a female donor with multiple sclerosis, enrolled in a pregnancy study. The CDR3 runs from the conserved cysteine through the conserved F or W. The order of the fields is clone size, CDR3 length, V gene, D gene, J gene, CDR3 DNA, CDR3 protein. The D gene is left open where the match is weak. Size is omitted from some rows. Given values are once, few, many or a class for expanded clones.

>.|14|TRBV6-6|TRBD2|TRBJ2-3
TGTGCCAGCACTCGCGCGGGGGGCGGAGATACGCAGTATTTT
CASTRAGGGDTQYF
>.|12|TRBV5-1|.|TRBJ2-7
TGCGCCAGCAGCTCCGACAGTGCCGAGCAGTACTTC
CASSSDSAEQYF
>.|14|TRBV19|TRBD2|TRBJ2-2
TGTGCCAGTAGTAAAGCGGGGGGATCCGGGGAGCTGTTTTTT
CASSKAGGSGELFF
>.|16|TRBV10-1|.|TRBJ2-3
TGCGCCAGCAGTGAGGGTAGAAAGACTTCCACAGATACGCAGTATTTT
CASSEGRKTSTDTQYF
>.|15|TRBV4-1|TRBD1|TRBJ1-2
TGCGCCAGCAGCCAAGTAGGGGGCGGAAACTATGGCTACACCTTC
CASSQVGGGNYGYTF
>once|14|TRBV5-5|.|TRBJ1-5
TGTGCCAGCGATCGACAGCCTGGCAATCAGCCCCAGCATTTT
CASDRQPGNQPQHF
>.|13|TRBV5-4|.|TRBJ2-7
TGTGCCAGCAGCTTGCCCCCCGGGGACGAGCAGTACTTC
CASSLPPGDEQYF
>.|13|TRBV30|.|TRBJ2-7
TGTGCCTGGAGTCGGGGGGCCACCTACGAGCAGTACTTC
CAWSRGATYEQYF
>.|13|TRBV5-6|.|TRBJ1-1
TGTGCCAGCAGCCCGGGACAGAACACTGAAGCTTTCTTT
CASSPGQNTEAFF
>.|12|TRBV7-9|.|TRBJ2-5
TGTGCCAGCAGACTAGTCGAGGAGACCCAGTACTTC
CASRLVEETQYF
>.|16|TRBV19|.|TRBJ1-6
TGTGCCAGTAGTACAAATTTACAGGGTTCTAATTCACCCCTCCACTTT
CASSTNLQGSNSPLHF
>.|16|TRBV9|.|TRBJ2-5
TGTGCCAGCAGCGCCCGAGAGACAGGAAGTCAAGAGACCCAGTACTTC
CASSARETGSQETQYF
>.|15|TRBV27|.|TRBJ2-5
TGTGCCAGCAGTTCCCGAGTCAGGGGCCAAGAGACCCAGTACTTC
CASSSRVRGQETQYF
>.|15|TRBV5-6|.|TRBJ2-3
TGTGCCAGCAGCTTTGACTCAGGGGGCACAGATACGCAGTATTTT
CASSFDSGGTDTQYF
>.|16|TRBV27|TRBD2|TRBJ2-1
TGTGCCAGCAAGGGGTACGGGGGGGCTTTTGCAAATGAGCAGTTCTTC
CASKGYGGAFANEQFF
>.|15|TRBV5-1|.|TRBJ2-7
TGCGCCAGCAGCTCTAAAATAACAGGGTTGCACGAGCAGTACTTC
CASSSKITGLHEQYF
>once|17|TRBV15|TRBD2|TRBJ2-3
TGTGCCACCAGCAGAGATCCCACTAGCGGGGGCACAGATACGCAGTATTTT
CATSRDPTSGGTDTQYF
>.|13|TRBV27|.|TRBJ1-5
TGTGCCAGCAGTTTATCAGGGGCAGGGCCCCAGCATTTT
CASSLSGAGPQHF
>.|16|TRBV4-1|.|TRBJ1-6
TGCGCCAGCAGCCAAGAGCCACAAGGGGGGGGCTCACCCCTCCACTTT
CASSQEPQGGGSPLHF
>.|12|TRBV5-6|TRBD2|TRBJ2-4
TGTGCCAGCAGCTCGGGGGGTAACATTCAGTACTTC
CASSSGGNIQYF
>.|13|TRBV27|.|TRBJ2-7
TGTGCCAGCAGCATAACAGGGAGATACGAGCAGTACTTC
CASSITGRYEQYF
>.|16|TRBV9|.|TRBJ2-1
TGTGCCAGCAGCGTAGCCCGGGCGGGTAGCGACAATGAGCAGTTCTTC
CASSVARAGSDNEQFF
>.|13|TRBV19|.|TRBJ2-1
TGTGCCAGTAGTACCCTGGCCCACAATGAGCAGTTCTTC
CASSTLAHNEQFF
>.|15|TRBV7-3|TRBD2|TRBJ2-1
TGTGCCAGCAGCTTCGGGGGGGGGTCTCGAAATGAGCAGTTCTTC
CASSFGGGSRNEQFF
>.|15|TRBV27|TRBD2|TRBJ2-1
TGTGCCAGCAGTTTAGCGGGGGGGCCAGACAATGAGCAGTTCTTC
CASSLAGGPDNEQFF
>.|16|TRBV7-7|.|TRBJ2-3
TGTGCTAGCAGCTTATTCTTCCAGACAAGCACAGATACGCAGTATTTT
CASSLFFQTSTDTQYF
>.|16|TRBV27|TRBD1|TRBJ1-5
TGTGCCAGCAGTTCCCTACAGGGGGGTAGCAATCAGCCCCAGCATTTT
CASSSLQGGSNQPQHF
>.|15|TRBV7-9|.|TRBJ2-3
TGTGCCAGCAGCTTCTCACGGGGAAGCACAGATACGCAGTATTTT
CASSFSRGSTDTQYF
>.|12|TRBV7-3|.|TRBJ1-1
TGTGCCAGCAGCTCCTCGCTGGGCCAAGCTTTCTTT
CASSSSLGQAFF
>.|16|TRBV27|TRBD1|TRBJ1-5
TGTGCCAGCAGCCTGGGGACAGGGGTTCTCAATCAGCCCCAGCATTTT
CASSLGTGVLNQPQHF
>.|10|TRBV4-1|TRBD2|TRBJ2-1
TGCGCCAGCCGGGGGGAGGAGCAGTTCTTC
CASRGEEQFF
>.|15|TRBV6-6|TRBD1|TRBJ1-1
TGTGCCAGCAGGGAGATGGCAGGGGGGAACACTGAAGCTTTCTTT
CASREMAGGNTEAFF
>.|14|TRBV19|.|TRBJ1-1
TGTGCCAGTAGTATCCGGGACACGAACACTGAAGCTTTCTTT
CASSIRDTNTEAFF
>once|15|TRBV6-5|.|TRBJ1-3
TGTGCCAGCAGTTACGGACAGACGTCTGGAAACACCATATATTTT
CASSYGQTSGNTIYF
>.|11|TRBV7-6|.|TRBJ1-1
TGTGCCAGCTCCGGGGGCACTGAAGCTTTCTTT
CASSGGTEAFF
>.|13|TRBV5-6|.|TRBJ1-1
TGTGCCAGCAGCTTGGCCGTGAACACTGAAGCTTTCTTT
CASSLAVNTEAFF
>.|12|TRBV6-5|.|TRBJ2-3
TGTGCCAGCAGTTACGATCGGGATACGCAGTATTTT
CASSYDRDTQYF
>.|14|TRBV29-1|.|TRBJ2-7
TGCAGCGTTGAATGGCAGGGCCCTACCTACGAGCAGTACTTC
CSVEWQGPTYEQYF
>once|13|TRBV15|.|TRBJ1-1
TGTGCCACCAGCCGGGATCGGGGGGCTGAAGCTTTCTTT
CATSRDRGAEAFF
>.|19|TRBV19|.|TRBJ1-6
TGTGCCAGTAGTATTTCGGGACACACCGGACTCCGCCGGAATTCACCCCTCCACTTT
CASSISGHTGLRRNSPLHF
>once|16|TRBV2|.|TRBJ1-6
TGTGCCAGCAGTGAAGCCGCCCGGTTTGATAATTCACCCCTCCACTTT
CASSEAARFDNSPLHF